The clone carrying this T cell receptor beta chain was detected once. An end of the junction does not agree with germline; a read error may underlie this. Germline CDR1 is SNHLY and CDR2 is FYNNEI. The CDR3 is made up of 12 amino acids. This table comes from immunoSEQ multiplex PCR, and its TCRdb copy is limited to in-frame clones, with some not included. The sample lists tens of thousands of clones; approximately 89% were seen once. This record belongs to a study of T cell changes during pregnancy in multiple sclerosis. Sequencing used CD4+ T cells from peripheral blood mononuclear cells, obtained in the second trimester of pregnancy. The V and J genes are TRBV2 and TRBJ2-1; a weak D match, TRBD2 (6 bases). This clonotype was obtained from a female donor in good health, enrolled as a control in a pregnancy study. In DNA form, the CDR3 reads TGTGCCAGCAGTGAAGCTCGTGGTCGGGGGATCTTC. Translated: CASSEARGRGIF.